This T cell receptor beta chain was recovered during a study of PD-1 blockade in classical Hodgkin lymphoma. Study-level results: Patients who began taking nivolumab under 1 year after ASCT were left out. TCR diversity at baseline was reported to be reduced in newly diagnosed patients relative to healthy donors.

The ends lost 6 bases at V and 10 bases at J; junction bases unmatched: 9. CDR3 length equals 16 residues. Germline loops: CDR1 LNHDA, CDR2 SQIVND (reference sequence). TCRdb keeps only in-frame clones here, not all; method: immunoSEQ multiplex PCR. Of tens of thousands of clones in the sample, roughly 90% were seen once. Regarding this clone: Its antigen is not identified.

Patients all relapsed after autologous stem cell transplantation, and there was variation in brentuximab vedotin exposure. The chain combines TRBV19 with TRBJ2-1, with 16 bases aligning to TRBD2. The material was peripheral blood mononuclear cells (PBMCs), obtained at baseline. This TCR was recovered from a human donor with classical Hodgkin lymphoma. The CDR3 DNA sequence: TGTGCCAGTAGCGATCGGGGACTAGCGGGAGGGGAAGAGCAGTTCTTC. Encoded protein: CASSDRGLAGGEEQFF.